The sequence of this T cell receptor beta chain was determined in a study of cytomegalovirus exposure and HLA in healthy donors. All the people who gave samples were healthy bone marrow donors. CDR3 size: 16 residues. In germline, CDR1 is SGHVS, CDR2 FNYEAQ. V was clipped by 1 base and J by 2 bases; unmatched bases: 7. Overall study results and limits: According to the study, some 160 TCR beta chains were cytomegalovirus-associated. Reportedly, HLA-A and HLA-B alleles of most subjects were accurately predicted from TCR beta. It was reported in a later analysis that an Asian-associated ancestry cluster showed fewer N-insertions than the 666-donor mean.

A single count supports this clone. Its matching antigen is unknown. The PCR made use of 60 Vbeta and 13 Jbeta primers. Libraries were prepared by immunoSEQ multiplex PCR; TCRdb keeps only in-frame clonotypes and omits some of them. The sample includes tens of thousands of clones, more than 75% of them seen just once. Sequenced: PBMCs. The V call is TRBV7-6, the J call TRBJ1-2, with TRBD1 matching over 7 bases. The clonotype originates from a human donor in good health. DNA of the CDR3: TGTGCCAGCAGCTTAGTAGAGGGACAGTTCAACTATGGCTACACCTTC. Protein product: CASSLVEGQFNYGYTF.